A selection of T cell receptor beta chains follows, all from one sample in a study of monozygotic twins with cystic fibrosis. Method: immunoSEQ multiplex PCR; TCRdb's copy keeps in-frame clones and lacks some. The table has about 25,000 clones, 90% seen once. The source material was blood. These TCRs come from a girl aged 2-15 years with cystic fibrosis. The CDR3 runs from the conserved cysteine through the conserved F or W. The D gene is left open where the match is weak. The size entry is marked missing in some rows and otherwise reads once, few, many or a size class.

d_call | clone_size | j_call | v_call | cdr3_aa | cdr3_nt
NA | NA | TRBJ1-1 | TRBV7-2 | CASSLDGGGLTEAFF | TGTGCCAGCAGCTTAGACGGTGGGGGGCTAACTGAAGCTTTCTTT
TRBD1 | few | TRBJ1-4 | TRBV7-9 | CASSLATGGGEKLFF | TGTGCCAGCAGCTTAGCGACAGGGGGCGGTGAAAAACTGTTTTTT
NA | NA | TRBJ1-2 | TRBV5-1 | CASSLVDSNYGYTF | TGCGCCAGCAGCCTGGTAGACAGTAACTATGGCTACACCTTC
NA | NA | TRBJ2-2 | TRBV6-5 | CASRPAAPGELFF | TGTGCCAGCAGACCCGCTGCACCCGGGGAGCTGTTTTTT
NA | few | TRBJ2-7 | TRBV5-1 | CASSTTLREQYF | TGCGCCAGCAGCACAACCCTTAGGGAGCAGTACTTC
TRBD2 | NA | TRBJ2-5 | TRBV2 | CASTSSGGQGAQYF | TGTGCCAGCACCTCTAGCGGGGGCCAGGGTGCCCAGTACTTC
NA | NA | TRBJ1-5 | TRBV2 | CASTRGGNQPQHF | TGTGCCAGCACGCGGGGGGGTAATCAGCCCCAGCATTTT
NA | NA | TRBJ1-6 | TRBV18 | CASSPSRSSSSPLHF | TGTGCCAGCTCACCGTCCAGGAGTAGCAGTTCACCCCTCCACTTT
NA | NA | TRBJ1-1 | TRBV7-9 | CASSRTMEAFF | TGTGCCAGCAGTCGAACGATGGAAGCTTTCTTT
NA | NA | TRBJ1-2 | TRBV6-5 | CASSYGTNGNYGYTF | TGTGCCAGCAGTTACGGGACAAACGGAAACTATGGCTACACCTTC
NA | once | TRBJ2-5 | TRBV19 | CASSIGRGETQYF | TGTGCCAGTAGTATAGGTCGGGGGGAGACCCAGTACTTC
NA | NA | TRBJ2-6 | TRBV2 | CASTSRANVLTF | TGTGCCAGCACCAGTAGGGCCAACGTCCTGACTTTC
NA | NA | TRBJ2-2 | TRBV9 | CASSVTENTGELFF | TGTGCCAGCAGCGTAACGGAGAACACCGGGGAGCTGTTTTTT
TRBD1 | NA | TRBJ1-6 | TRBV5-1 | CASSKGTGDLYNSPLHF | TGCGCCAGCAGCAAAGGGACAGGGGACCTCTATAATTCACCCCTCCACTTT
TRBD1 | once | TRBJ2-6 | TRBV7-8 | CASSPRTGSSGANVLTF | TGTGCCAGCAGCCCAAGGACAGGGAGCTCTGGGGCCAACGTCCTGACTTTC
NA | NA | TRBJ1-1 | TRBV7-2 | CASSFPVGGLMNTEAFF | TGTGCCAGCAGCTTCCCCGTAGGGGGACTTATGAACACTGAAGCTTTCTTT
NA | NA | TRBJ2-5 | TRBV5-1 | CASSLHRPPRGETQYF | TGCGCCAGCAGCCTCCATCGACCCCCAAGGGGAGAGACCCAGTACTTC
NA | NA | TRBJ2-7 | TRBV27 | CASGRGGPLDYEQYF | TGTGCCAGTGGCCGAGGAGGGCCCCTCGATTACGAGCAGTACTTC
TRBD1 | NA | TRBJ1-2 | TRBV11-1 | CASSHNQRQGGYGYTF | TGTGCCAGCAGCCACAACCAGCGACAGGGCGGCTATGGCTACACCTTC
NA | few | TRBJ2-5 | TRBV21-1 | CASSKAGLWGRTGTQYF | TGTGCCAGCAGCAAAGCGGGCCTATGGGGCAGAACGGGCACCCAGTACTTC
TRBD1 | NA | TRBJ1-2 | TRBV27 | CASSPNRGLNYGYTF | TGTGCCAGCAGTCCCAACAGGGGTCTTAACTATGGCTACACCTTC
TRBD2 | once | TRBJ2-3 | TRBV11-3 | CASSSGGLSTDTQYF | TGTGCCAGCAGCAGCGGGGGGCTTAGCACAGATACGCAGTATTTT
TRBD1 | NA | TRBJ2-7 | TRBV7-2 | CASSRSGTESYEQYF | TGTGCCAGCAGCCGTTCCGGGACAGAATCCTACGAGCAGTACTTC
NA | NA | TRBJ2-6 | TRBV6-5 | CASRAGAPGANVLTF | TGTGCCAGCAGGGCAGGGGCCCCTGGGGCCAACGTCCTGACTTTC
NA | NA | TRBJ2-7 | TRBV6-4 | CASSRDPTYEQYF | TGTGCCAGCAGTCGGGACCCAACCTACGAGCAGTACTTC
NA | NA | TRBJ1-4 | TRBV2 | CASKVSNEKLFF | TGTGCCAGCAAGGTTTCCAATGAAAAACTGTTTTTT
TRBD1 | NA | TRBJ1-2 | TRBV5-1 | CASRRDRILGYTF | TGCGCCAGCAGGAGGGACAGGATCTTGGGCTACACCTTC
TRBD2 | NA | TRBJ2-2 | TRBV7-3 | CASSQRPGTSGATGELFF | TGTGCCAGCAGCCAACGCCCCGGGACTAGCGGAGCCACCGGGGAGCTGTTTTTT
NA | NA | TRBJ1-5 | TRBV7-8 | CASSSLLINQPQHF | TGTGCCAGCAGCTCACTCCTAATTAATCAGCCCCAGCATTTT